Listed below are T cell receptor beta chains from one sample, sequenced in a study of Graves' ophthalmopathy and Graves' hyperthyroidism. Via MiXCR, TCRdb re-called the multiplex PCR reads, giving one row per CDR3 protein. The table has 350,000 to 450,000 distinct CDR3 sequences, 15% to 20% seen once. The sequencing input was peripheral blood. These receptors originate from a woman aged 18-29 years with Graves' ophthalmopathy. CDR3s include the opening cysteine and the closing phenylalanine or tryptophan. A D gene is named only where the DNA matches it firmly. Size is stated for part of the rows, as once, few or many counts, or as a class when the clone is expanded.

CDR3nt: TGTGCCAGCAGCAAGGACAGGGTCTCCTCCGAGCAGTACTTC; CDR3aa: CASSKDRVSSEQYF; j_gene: TRBJ2-7; v_gene: TRBV7-2; abundance: many; d_gene: TRBD1
CDR3nt: TGTGCCAGTACCCTAGCGGGGGGGCGAGAGACCCAGTACTTC; CDR3aa: CASTLAGGRETQYF; j_gene: TRBJ2-5; v_gene: TRBV19; abundance: many; d_gene: TRBD2
CDR3nt: TGTGCCAGTAGTATTGACAGGGGTCCGTGGGAGCAGTACTTC; CDR3aa: CASSIDRGPWEQYF; j_gene: TRBJ2-7; v_gene: TRBV19; abundance: many; d_gene: TRBD1
CDR3nt: TGTGCCACCAGTGTTGGGGCCAACACTGAAGCTTTCTTT; CDR3aa: CATSVGANTEAFF; j_gene: TRBJ1-1; v_gene: TRBV24-1; abundance: many; d_gene: NA
CDR3nt: TGTGCCTGGAGGGACGGCTCTGGAAACACCATATATTTT; CDR3aa: CAWRDGSGNTIYF; j_gene: TRBJ1-3; v_gene: TRBV30; abundance: many; d_gene: NA
CDR3nt: TGTGCCAGCAGTGACAGGGGCTCGGGGAACACTGAAGCTTTCTTT; CDR3aa: CASSDRGSGNTEAFF; j_gene: TRBJ1-1; v_gene: TRBV6-1; abundance: NA; d_gene: NA
CDR3nt: TGTGCCAGCAGTTTAAGGGGACTAGCGGTCTCCTACGAGCAGTACTTC; CDR3aa: CASSLRGLAVSYEQYF; j_gene: TRBJ2-7; v_gene: TRBV28; abundance: many; d_gene: TRBD2
CDR3nt: TGTGCCAGCAGTTCTCGGACAGATACCTACGAGCAGTACTTC; CDR3aa: CASSSRTDTYEQYF; j_gene: TRBJ2-7; v_gene: TRBV12-3/TRBV12-4; abundance: NA; d_gene: NA
CDR3nt: TGTGCCAGCAGTGGGGGTCCCAAGGGCAATCAGCCCCAGCATTTT; CDR3aa: CASSGGPKGNQPQHF; j_gene: TRBJ1-5; v_gene: TRBV2; abundance: many; d_gene: NA
CDR3nt: TGTGCCACCAGCAGCTCAGGGCCCGCCGATGGGAGAGAGACCCAGTACTTC; CDR3aa: CATSSSGPADGRETQYF; j_gene: TRBJ2-5; v_gene: TRBV15; abundance: NA; d_gene: NA